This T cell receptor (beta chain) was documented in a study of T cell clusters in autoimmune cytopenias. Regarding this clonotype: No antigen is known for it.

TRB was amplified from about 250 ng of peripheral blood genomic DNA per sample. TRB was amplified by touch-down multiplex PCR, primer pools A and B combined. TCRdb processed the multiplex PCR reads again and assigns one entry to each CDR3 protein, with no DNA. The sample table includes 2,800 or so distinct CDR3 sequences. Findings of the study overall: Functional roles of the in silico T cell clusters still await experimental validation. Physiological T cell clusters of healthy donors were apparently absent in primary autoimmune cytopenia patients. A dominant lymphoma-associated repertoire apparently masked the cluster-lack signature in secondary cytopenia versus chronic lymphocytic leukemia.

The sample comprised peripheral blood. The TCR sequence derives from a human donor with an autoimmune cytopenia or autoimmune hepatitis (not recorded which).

Here the CDR3 reads CASSPQGVGYGYTF. The chain links TRBV5-5 to TRBJ1-2; the TCRdb call, TRBD1, lacks DNA for checking. The CDR3 covers 14 residues. Germline CDR1 reads SGHKS; CDR2 reads YYEKEE (reference sequence).